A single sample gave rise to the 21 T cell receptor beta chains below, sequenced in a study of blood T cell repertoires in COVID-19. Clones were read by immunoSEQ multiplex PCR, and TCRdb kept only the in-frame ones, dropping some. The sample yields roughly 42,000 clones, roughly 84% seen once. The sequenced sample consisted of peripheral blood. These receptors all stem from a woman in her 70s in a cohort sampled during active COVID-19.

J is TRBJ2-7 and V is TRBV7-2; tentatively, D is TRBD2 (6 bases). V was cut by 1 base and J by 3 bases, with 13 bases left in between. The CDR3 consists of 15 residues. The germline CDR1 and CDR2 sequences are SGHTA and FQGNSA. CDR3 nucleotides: TGTGCCAGCAGCTTAGGAGGGGACTTTTACTACGAGCAGTACTTC. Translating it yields CASSLGGDFYYEQYF.

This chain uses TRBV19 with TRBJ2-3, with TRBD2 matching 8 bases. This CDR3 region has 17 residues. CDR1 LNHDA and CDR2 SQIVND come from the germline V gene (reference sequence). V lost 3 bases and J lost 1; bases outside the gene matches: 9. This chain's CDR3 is CASSIKTGTRGTDTQYF. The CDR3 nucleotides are TGTGCCAGTAGTATTAAAACGGGGACTAGAGGCACAGATACGCAGTATTTT.

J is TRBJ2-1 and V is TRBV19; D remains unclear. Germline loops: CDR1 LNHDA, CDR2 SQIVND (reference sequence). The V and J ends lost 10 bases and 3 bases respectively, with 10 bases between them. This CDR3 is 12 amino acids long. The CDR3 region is CATGPLYNEQFF. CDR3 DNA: TGTGCCACTGGGCCCCTCTACAATGAGCAGTTCTTC. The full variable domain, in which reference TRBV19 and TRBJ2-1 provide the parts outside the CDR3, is DGGITQSPKYLFRKEGQNVTLSCEQNLNHDAMYWYRQDPGQGLRLIYYSQIVNDFQKGDIAEGYSVSREKKESFPLTVTSAQKNPTAFYLCATGPLYNEQFFGPGTRLTVL.

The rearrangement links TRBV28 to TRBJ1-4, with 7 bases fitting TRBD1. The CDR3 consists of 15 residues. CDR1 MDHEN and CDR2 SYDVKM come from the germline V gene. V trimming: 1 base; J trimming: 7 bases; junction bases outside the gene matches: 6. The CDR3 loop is CASSLFDRVGEKLFF. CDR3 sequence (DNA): TGTGCCAGCAGTTTATTTGACAGGGTTGGTGAAAAACTGTTTTTT.

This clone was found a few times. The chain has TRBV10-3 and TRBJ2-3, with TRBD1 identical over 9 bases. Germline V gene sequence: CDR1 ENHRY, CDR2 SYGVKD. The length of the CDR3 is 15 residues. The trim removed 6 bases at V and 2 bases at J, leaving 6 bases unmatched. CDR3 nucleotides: TGTGCCATCAGGGGGACAGGGCGCCTCACAGATACGCAGTATTTT. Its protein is CAIRGTGRLTDTQYF.

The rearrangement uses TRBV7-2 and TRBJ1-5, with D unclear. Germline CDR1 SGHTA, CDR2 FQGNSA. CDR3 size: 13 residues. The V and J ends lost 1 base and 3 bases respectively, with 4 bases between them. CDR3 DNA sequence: TGTGCCAGCAGCTTAGAAGCCAATCAGCCCCAGCATTTT. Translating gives CASSLEANQPQHF.

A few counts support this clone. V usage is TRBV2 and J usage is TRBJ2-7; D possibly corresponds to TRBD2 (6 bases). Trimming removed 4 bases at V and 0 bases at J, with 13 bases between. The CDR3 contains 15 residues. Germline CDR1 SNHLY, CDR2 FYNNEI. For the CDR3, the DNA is TGTGCCAGCAGTGTTCAGGCCGGGAGCTCCTACGAGCAGTACTTC. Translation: CASSVQAGSSYEQYF.

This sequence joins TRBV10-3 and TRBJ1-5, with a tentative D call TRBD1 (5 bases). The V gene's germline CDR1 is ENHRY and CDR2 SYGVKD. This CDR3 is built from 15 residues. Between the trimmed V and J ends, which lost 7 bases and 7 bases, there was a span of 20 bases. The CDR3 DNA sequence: TGTGCCATCAAAGAGGCCGCCGTGGCAGGGCAGCCCCAGCATTTT. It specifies CAIKEAAVAGQPQHF.

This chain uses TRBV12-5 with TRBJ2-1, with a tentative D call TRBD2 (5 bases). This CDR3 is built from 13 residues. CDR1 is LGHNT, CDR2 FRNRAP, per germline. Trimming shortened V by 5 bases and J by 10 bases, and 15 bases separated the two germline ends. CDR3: CASGAEGGREQFF. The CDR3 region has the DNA TGTGCTAGTGGTGCTGAAGGCGGGCGAGAGCAGTTCTTC.

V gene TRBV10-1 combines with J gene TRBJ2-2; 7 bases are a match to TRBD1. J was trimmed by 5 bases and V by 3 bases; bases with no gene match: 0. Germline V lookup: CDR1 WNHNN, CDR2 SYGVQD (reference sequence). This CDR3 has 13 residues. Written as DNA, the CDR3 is TGCGCCAGCAGTGAACAGGGGACCGGGGAGCTGTTTTTT. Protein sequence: CASSEQGTGELFF.

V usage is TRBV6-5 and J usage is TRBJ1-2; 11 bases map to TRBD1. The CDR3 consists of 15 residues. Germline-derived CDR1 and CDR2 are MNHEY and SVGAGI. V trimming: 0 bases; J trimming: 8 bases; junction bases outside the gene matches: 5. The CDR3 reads CASSYSPGTGGGYTF. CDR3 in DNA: TGTGCCAGCAGTTACTCACCGGGGACAGGGGGAGGCTACACCTTC.

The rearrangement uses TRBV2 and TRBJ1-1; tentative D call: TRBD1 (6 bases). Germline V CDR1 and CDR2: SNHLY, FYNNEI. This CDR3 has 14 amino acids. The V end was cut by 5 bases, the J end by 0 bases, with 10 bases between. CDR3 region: CASSFQGLNTEAFF. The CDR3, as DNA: TGTGCCAGCAGTTTTCAGGGGCTGAACACTGAAGCTTTCTTT.

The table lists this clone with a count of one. CDR3 DNA sequence: TGTGCCAGCAGTTGGGGGGAACAGCCCCAGCATTTT. Amino acids: CASSWGEQPQHF. V usage is TRBV12-3 or TRBV12-4 and J usage is TRBJ1-5, with a possible D match to TRBD1 (5 bases). Deletions cut 4 bases from V and 7 bases from J, with 8 bases between. The CDR3 sequence is 12 residues long.

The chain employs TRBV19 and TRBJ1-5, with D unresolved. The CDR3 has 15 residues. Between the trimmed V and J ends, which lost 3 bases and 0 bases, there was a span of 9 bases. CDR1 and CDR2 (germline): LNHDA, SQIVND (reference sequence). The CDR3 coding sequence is TGTGCCAGTAGTATGTCCGGAGATAGCAATCAGCCCCAGCATTTT. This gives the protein CASSMSGDSNQPQHF.

DNA for the CDR3: TGTGCCAGTAGTACGAGACCACAGGGGGCAGTATCTAATGAAAAACTGTTTTTT. This encodes CASSTRPQGAVSNEKLFF. The rearrangement links TRBV19 to TRBJ1-4; 9 bases fit TRBD1. CDR3 length equals 18 residues. The germline CDR1 and CDR2 sequences are LNHDA and SQIVND (reference sequence). The trim removed 4 bases at V and 3 bases at J, leaving 12 bases unmatched. Using reference TRBV19 and TRBJ1-4 for the parts outside the CDR3, the full variable domain is DGGITQSPKYLFRKEGQNVTLSCEQNLNHDAMYWYRQDPGQGLRLIYYSQIVNDFQKGDIAEGYSVSREKKESFPLTVTSAQKNPTAFYLCASSTRPQGAVSNEKLFFGSGTQLSVL.

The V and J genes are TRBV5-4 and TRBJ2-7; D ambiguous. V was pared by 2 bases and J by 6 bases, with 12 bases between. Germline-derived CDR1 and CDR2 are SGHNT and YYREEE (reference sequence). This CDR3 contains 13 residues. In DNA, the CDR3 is TGTGCCAGCAGCTTTGGTTCCGAGTTCGAGCAGTACTTC. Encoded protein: CASSFGSEFEQYF.

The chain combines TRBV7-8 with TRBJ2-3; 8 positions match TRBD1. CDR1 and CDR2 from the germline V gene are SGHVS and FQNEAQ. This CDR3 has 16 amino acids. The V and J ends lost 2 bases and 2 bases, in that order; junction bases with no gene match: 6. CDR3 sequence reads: CASSLSGTGDTDTQYF. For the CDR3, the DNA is TGTGCCAGCAGCTTAAGTGGGACAGGAGACACAGATACGCAGTATTTT. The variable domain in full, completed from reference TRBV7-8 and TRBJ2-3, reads GAGVSQSPRYKVAKRGQDVALRCDPISGHVSLFWYQQALGQGPEFLTYFQNEAQLDKSGLPSDRFFAERPEGSVSTLKIQRTQQEDSAVYLCASSLSGTGDTDTQYFGPGTRLTVL.

CDR3 loop: CASSVPLQGSLEQYF. In DNA, the CDR3 is TGTGCCAGCAGCGTACCATTACAGGGATCCCTCGAGCAGTACTTC. The V gene is TRBV7-9, the J gene TRBJ2-7; a possible D gene is TRBD1 (6 bases). The CDR3 runs to 15 residues. V was cut by 5 bases and J by 6 bases, with 20 bases left in between. Germline V lookup: CDR1 SEHNR, CDR2 FQNEAQ (reference sequence).

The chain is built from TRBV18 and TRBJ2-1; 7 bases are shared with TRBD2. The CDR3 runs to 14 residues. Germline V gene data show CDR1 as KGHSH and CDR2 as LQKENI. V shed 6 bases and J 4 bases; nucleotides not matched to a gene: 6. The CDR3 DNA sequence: TGTGCCAGCTCCCCCAGCGGGGATTACAATGAGCAGTTCTTC. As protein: CASSPSGDYNEQFF. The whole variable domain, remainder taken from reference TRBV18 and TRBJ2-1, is NAGVMQNPRHLVRRRGQEARLRCSPMKGHSHVYWYRQLPEEGLKFMVYLQKENIIDESGMPKERFSAEFPKEGPSILRIQQVVRGDSAAYFCASSPSGDYNEQFFGPGTRLTVL.

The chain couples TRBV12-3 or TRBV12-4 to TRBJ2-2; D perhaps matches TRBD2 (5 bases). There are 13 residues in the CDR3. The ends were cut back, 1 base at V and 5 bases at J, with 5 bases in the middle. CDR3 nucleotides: TGTGCCAGCAGTTTAGGGACTACCGGGGAGCTGTTTTTT. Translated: CASSLGTTGELFF.

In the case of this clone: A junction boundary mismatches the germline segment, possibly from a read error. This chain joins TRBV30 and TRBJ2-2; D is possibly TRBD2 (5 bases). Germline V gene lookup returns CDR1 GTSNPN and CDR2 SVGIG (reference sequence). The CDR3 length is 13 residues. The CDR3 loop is CAWSEEGGRGAVF. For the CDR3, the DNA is TGTGCCTGGAGTGAGGAAGGAGGCCGGGGAGCTGTTTTT.